Listed below are T cell receptor beta chains from one sample, sequenced in a study of blood T cell repertoires in COVID-19. The data were produced by immunoSEQ multiplex PCR, yet TCRdb's version contains in-frame clones alone and is incomplete. Seen here are 200,000 to 300,000 clones, 80% to 90% observed once, and the top ten hold roughly 4%. The specimen was peripheral blood. The source is a man between 50 and 59 years old with acute or convalescent COVID-19. Each CDR3 is given with its conserved first and last residue. The D gene is left open where the match is weak.

D gene	CDR3 length	V gene	J gene	CDR3 protein
TRBD2	15	TRBV11-2	TRBJ2-7	CASSLDREGYYEQYF
.	13	TRBV30	TRBJ1-2	CAWSYRVNYGYTF
.	14	TRBV5-4	TRBJ1-1	CASSLPGQHTEAFF
.	14	TRBV6-5	TRBJ1-1	CASWGRGSQNEAFF
.	15	TRBV11-2	TRBJ1-2	CASSPPKPYIYGYTF
.	15	TRBV2	TRBJ1-1	CASSEAPLANTEAFF
.	15	TRBV20-1	TRBJ2-1	CSASVRDLSHNEQFF
.	14	TRBV6-5	TRBJ1-6	CASSYGRSNSPLHF
.	14	TRBV5-6	TRBJ1-5	CASSRIQDNQPQHF
.	14	TRBV6-5	TRBJ1-4	CASSYSDIPEKLFF
.	15	TRBV28	TRBJ1-3	CASTQRVISGNTIYF
.	15	TRBV19	TRBJ2-1	CASSEWESSYNEQFF
TRBD2	17	TRBV24-1	TRBJ2-1	CATSDPSGRAPGDEQFF
TRBD2	17	TRBV28	TRBJ2-3	CASSQPLAGGLTDTQYF
TRBD2	15	TRBV10-3	TRBJ2-2	CAISAGPGGTGELFF
.	16	TRBV6-5	TRBJ1-3	CASSYSRGNHGNTIYF
TRBD1	17	TRBV10-3	TRBJ2-2	CAISVGTGDGNTGELFF
.	15	TRBV15	TRBJ1-5	CATSSQGSFIQPQHF
.	12	TRBV28	TRBJ2-3	CASSLVSDTQYF
TRBD1	15	TRBV6-5	TRBJ1-6	CASSRRTGGDSPLHF
TRBD1	17	TRBV9	TRBJ2-3	CASSPRTGGPSTDTQYF
TRBD2	14	TRBV18	TRBJ2-7	CASSPSGRGYEQYF
TRBD1	13	TRBV30	TRBJ1-2	CAWSYGTAYGYTF
TRBD2	16	TRBV11-3	TRBJ2-5	CASSLEGTSGEETQYF
.	16	TRBV7-8	TRBJ1-5	CASSLALGKSNQPQHF
.	15	TRBV10-1	TRBJ2-7	CASSDGQKFVHEQYF
.	14	TRBV7-9	TRBJ2-5	CASSLVTAVGTQYF
TRBD1	15	TRBV18	TRBJ2-7	CASSYGTESSYEQYF
.	14	TRBV19	TRBJ2-7	CASSISRGSYEQYF
TRBD1	16	TRBV27	TRBJ2-1	CASSSGDRWTRSEQFF
.	15	TRBV9	TRBJ2-3	CASSVDEGFLDTQYF
.	12	TRBV6-5	TRBJ1-2	CASRAGRYGYTF
TRBD2	15	TRBV5-6	TRBJ2-7	CASSFTGGGIYEQYF
TRBD2	15	TRBV5-6	TRBJ2-7	CASSSGTSGYYEQYF
TRBD1	14	TRBV19	TRBJ2-4	CASRRSDRKNIQYF
TRBD2	17	TRBV7-7	TRBJ2-2	CASSKGLAGANTGELFF
TRBD2	18	TRBV4-1	TRBJ2-7	CASSLTPPAGGWSYEQYF
TRBD2	15	TRBV7-3	TRBJ2-3	CASSLNLGAGDTQYF
TRBD1	14	TRBV18	TRBJ1-1	CATYRGNMNTEAFF
TRBD2	13	TRBV12-3/TRBV12-4	TRBJ2-3	CASSAGTSGSVYF
TRBD1	14	TRBV19	TRBJ2-3	CASSMGTGTDTQYF
.	13	TRBV19	TRBJ1-2	CASSTGHLDGYTF
TRBD2	15	TRBV7-9	TRBJ2-1	CASSLKGLADNEQFF
TRBD2	17	TRBV10-3	TRBJ2-2	CAISDETREGRGGELFF
.	13	TRBV5-1	TRBJ2-7	CASSLPSSYEQYF
.	15	TRBV24-1	TRBJ2-4	CATSDKGLGKNIQYF
.	12	TRBV5-1	TRBJ1-2	CASSLTGQQHTF
TRBD1	15	TRBV19	TRBJ1-1	CASTRTGVGNTEAFF
.	12	TRBV6-5	TRBJ1-2	CATRVIRVGYTF
.	14	TRBV6-5	TRBJ1-3	CASTGLSSGNTIYF
.	13	TRBV3-1/TRBV3-2	TRBJ1-2	CASSYPSGDGYTF
TRBD1	13	TRBV7-8	TRBJ2-5	CASSRQGEETQYF
.	15	TRBV10-3	TRBJ1-1	CAISEVLGRSTEAFF
.	11	TRBV2	TRBJ2-7	CASRQGHEQYF
.	11	TRBV6-6	TRBJ2-7	CASSSTYEQYF